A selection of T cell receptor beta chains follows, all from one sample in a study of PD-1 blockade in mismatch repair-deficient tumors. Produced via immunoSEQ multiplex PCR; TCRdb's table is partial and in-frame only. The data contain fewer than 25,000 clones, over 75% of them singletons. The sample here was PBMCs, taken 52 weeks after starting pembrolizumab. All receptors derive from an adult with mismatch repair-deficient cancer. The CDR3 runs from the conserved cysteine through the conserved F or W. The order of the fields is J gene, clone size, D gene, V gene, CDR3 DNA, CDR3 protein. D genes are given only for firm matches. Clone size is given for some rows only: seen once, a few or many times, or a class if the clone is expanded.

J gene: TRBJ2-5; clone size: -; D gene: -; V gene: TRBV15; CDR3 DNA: TGTGCCACCAGCAGAGATCGGGGTGGGGAAGAGACCCAGTACTTC; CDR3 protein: CATSRDRGGEETQYF
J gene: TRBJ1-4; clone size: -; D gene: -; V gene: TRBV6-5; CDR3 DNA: TGTGCCAGCCGGAGGACAACTAATGAAAAACTGTTTTTT; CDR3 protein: CASRRTTNEKLFF
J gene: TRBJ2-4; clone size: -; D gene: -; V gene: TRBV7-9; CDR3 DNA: TGTGCCAGCAGCTTAGTGTCCCAGACAGAAAACATTCAGTACTTC; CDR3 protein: CASSLVSQTENIQYF
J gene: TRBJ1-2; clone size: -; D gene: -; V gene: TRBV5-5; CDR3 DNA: TGTGCCAGCAGCTTCGGACTGGGTGGCTACACCTTC; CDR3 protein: CASSFGLGGYTF
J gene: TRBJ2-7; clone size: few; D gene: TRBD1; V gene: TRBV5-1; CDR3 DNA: TGCGCCAGCAGTGCCGGGACAGGGACCTACGAGCAGTACTTC; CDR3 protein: CASSAGTGTYEQYF
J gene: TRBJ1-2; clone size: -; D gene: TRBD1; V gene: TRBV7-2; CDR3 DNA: TGTGCCAGCAGCTCGGACAGGGGGCTTGAGTGGGGAAGCTACACCTTC; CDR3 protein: CASSSDRGLEWGSYTF
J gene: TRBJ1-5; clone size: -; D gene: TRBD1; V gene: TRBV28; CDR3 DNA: TGTGCCAGCAGTTTACGACAGGGTGGTCAGCCCCAGCATTTT; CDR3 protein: CASSLRQGGQPQHF
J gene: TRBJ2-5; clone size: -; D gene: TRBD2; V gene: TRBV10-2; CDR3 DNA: TGCGCCAGTCAGCGGGAGGGCCTGGAGACCCAGTACTTC; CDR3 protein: CASQREGLETQYF
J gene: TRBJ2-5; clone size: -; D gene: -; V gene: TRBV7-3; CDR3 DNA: TGTGCCAGCAGCTTAATTAGCCAAGAGACCCAGTACTTC; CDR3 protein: CASSLISQETQYF
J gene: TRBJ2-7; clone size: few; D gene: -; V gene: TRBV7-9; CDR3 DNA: TGTGCCAGCAGCCCTCAAGAGAAGGAGGAGAAATCTCCCTACGAGCAGTACTTC; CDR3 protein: CASSPQEKEEKSPYEQYF
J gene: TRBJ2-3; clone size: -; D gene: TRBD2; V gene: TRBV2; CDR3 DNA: TGTGCCAGGGGTCGGACTAGCGGGAGAACAGATACGCAGTATTTT; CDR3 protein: CARGRTSGRTDTQYF
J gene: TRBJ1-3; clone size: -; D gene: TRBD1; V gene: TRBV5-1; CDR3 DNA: TGCGCCAGCAGCCTCGGGACAGAAGGAAACACCATATATTTT; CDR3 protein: CASSLGTEGNTIYF
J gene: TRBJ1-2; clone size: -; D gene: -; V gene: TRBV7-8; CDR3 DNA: TGTGCCAGCAGACTAGAGGGGGACGGCAGAAACTATGGCTACACCTTC; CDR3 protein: CASRLEGDGRNYGYTF
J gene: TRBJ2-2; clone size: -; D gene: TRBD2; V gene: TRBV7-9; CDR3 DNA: TGTGCCAGCAGCCAGGCGTTAGCGGGAGATCTGGGCGGGGAGCTGTTTTTT; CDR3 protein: CASSQALAGDLGGELFF
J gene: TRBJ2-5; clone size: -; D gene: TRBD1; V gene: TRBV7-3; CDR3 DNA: TGTGCCAGCAGCTTTACAGGGGCTAGGGAGACCCAGTACTTC; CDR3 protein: CASSFTGARETQYF
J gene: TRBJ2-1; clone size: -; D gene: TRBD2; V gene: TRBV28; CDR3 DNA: TGTGCCAGCAGTTTCCCGACTAGCGGGAGGAGGGCCTACAATGAGCAGTTCTTC; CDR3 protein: CASSFPTSGRRAYNEQFF
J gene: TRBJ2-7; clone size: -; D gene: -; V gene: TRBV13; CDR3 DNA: TGTGCCAGCAGCTTAGGCGGTTTTTCTGAATACGAGCAGTACTTC; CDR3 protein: CASSLGGFSEYEQYF
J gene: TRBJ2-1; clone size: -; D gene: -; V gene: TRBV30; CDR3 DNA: TGTGCCTGGAGTGCACCGAGCTCCTACAATGAGCAGTTCTTC; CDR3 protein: CAWSAPSSYNEQFF
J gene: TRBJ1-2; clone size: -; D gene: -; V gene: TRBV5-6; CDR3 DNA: TGTGCCAGCAGCTTGGTAGAAGCTAACTATGGCTACACCTTC; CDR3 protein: CASSLVEANYGYTF
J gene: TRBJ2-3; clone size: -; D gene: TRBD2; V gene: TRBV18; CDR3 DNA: TGTGCCAGCTCACCACCGGGCAGCGGGAGGGCAGATACGCAGTATTTT; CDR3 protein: CASSPPGSGRADTQYF
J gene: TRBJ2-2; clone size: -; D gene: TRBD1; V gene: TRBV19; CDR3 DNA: TGTGCCATCCGACAGGGGGGCACCGGGGAGCTGTTTTTT; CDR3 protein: CAIRQGGTGELFF
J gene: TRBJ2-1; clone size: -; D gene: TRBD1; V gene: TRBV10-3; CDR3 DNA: TGTGCCATCAGAAGACAGGGTATAAATGAGCAGTTCTTC; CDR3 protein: CAIRRQGINEQFF
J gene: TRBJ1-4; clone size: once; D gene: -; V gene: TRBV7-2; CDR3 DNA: TGTGCCAGCAGCTTAGCAATATCAACTAATGAAAAACTGTTTTTT; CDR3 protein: CASSLAISTNEKLFF
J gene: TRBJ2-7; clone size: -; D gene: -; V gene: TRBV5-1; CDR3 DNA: TGCGCCAGCAGCTTGGCTGAGAAATCCTACGAGCAGTACTTC; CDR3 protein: CASSLAEKSYEQYF
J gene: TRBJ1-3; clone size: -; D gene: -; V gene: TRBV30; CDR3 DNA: TGTGCCTGCCGTGGGGGCTATTCTGGAAACACCATATATTTT; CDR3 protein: CACRGGYSGNTIYF
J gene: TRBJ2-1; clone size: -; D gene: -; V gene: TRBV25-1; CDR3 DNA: TGTGCCAGCAGCCCACTCTACAATGAGCAGTTCTTC; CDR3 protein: CASSPLYNEQFF
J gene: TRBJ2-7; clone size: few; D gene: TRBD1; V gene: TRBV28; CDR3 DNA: TGTGCCAGCAAGGACAGGGGGCATTTCTACGAGCAGTACTTC; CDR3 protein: CASKDRGHFYEQYF
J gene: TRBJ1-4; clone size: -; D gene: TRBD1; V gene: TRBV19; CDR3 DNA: TGTGCCAGTAAACAGGGACAGGGAAGAGGAAGAAATGAAAAACTGTTTTTT; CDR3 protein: CASKQGQGRGRNEKLFF
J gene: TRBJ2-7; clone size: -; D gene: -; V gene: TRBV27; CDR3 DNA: TGTGCCAGCAGCACGAGCTACGAGCAGTACTTC; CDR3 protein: CASSTSYEQYF